The next 31 T cell receptor beta chains were all read from a single sample in a study of control samples from healthy donors and cancer patients. Generated by immunoSEQ multiplex PCR, the TCRdb table keeps only in-frame clones and is missing some. The table has under 150,000 clones, 80% to 95% seen once; the top ten hold about 11%. The sequencing input was blood. The source of these receptors is a man aged 25 to 40 in good health.

V usage is TRBV6-5 and J usage is TRBJ2-5; 7 bases are shared with TRBD2. Germline V gene data show CDR1 as MNHEY and CDR2 as SVGAGI. Trimming cost V 11 bases and J 4 bases; bases outside gene matches: 7. This CDR3 contains 12 residues. The CDR3 is CAAERDSETQYF. As DNA, the CDR3 is TGTGCCGCGGAGCGGGATTCAGAGACCCAGTACTTC.

The chain recombines TRBV25-1 with TRBJ2-1; 8 bases are a match to TRBD1. J lost 9 bases, V lost 3 bases, and 13 bases had no gene match. The CDR3 is 16 residues long. Germline V gives CDR1 MGHDK, CDR2 SYGVNS. CDR3 protein: CASSDPQGAGGVEQFF. DNA for the CDR3: TGTGCCAGCAGTGACCCCCAGGGGGCTGGTGGGGTTGAGCAGTTCTTC.

This rearrangement joins TRBV10-2 to TRBJ2-7; D might be TRBD2 (5 bases). The CDR3 contains 15 residues. V lost 3 bases to trimming and J lost 2 bases, with 14 bases between them. CDR1 and CDR2 from the germline V gene are WSHSY and SAAADI. The CDR3 protein is CASSDQSGLTYEQYF. The CDR3 DNA is TGCGCCAGCAGTGACCAGAGCGGACTTACCTACGAGCAGTACTTC.

The chain couples TRBV18 to TRBJ2-1, with unresolved D. Germline CDR1 KGHSH, CDR2 LQKENI. Trimming stripped 0 bases from V and 9 bases from J, with 12 bases between. CDR3 length: 14 residues. The CDR3 protein is CASSPPRSSVEQFF. The CDR3 DNA reads as TGTGCCAGCTCACCACCCCGCAGCTCGGTTGAGCAGTTCTTC.

The rearrangement uses TRBV24-1 and TRBJ2-7, with TRBD1 matching 7 bases. The length of the CDR3 is 15 residues. Germline-derived CDR1 and CDR2 are KGHDR and SFDVKD. Trimming at V came to 9 bases and at J to 2 bases, leaving 12 bases not matched to a gene. As DNA, the CDR3 is TGTGCCACCCGCCGAGACAGGGCGGTCCCCTACGAGCAGTACTTC. The encoded protein is CATRRDRAVPYEQYF.

The chain employs TRBV25-1 and TRBJ2-7; TRBD2 agrees at 8 bases. J lost 3 bases, V lost 3 bases, and 7 bases had no gene match. The V gene's germline CDR1 is MGHDK and CDR2 SYGVNS. CDR3 length: 15 residues. DNA for the CDR3: TGTGCCAGCAGTGACCGAAGCGGGAGACTCTACGAGCAGTACTTC. The encoded protein is CASSDRSGRLYEQYF.

This chain connects TRBV21-1 to TRBJ2-7; no DNA check was done on the table's D call, TRBD1. TRBV21-1 is assigned pseudogene status. CDR3 length equals 20 residues. The CDR3: CASSKVLKGGTRTGSHEQYF. Written as DNA, the CDR3 is TGTGCCAGCAGCAAAGTGTTAAAGGGGGGAACTCGGACAGGGTCCCACGAGCAGTACTTC.

The J gene is TRBJ2-1, the V gene TRBV28; no reliable D call. The CDR3 runs to 13 residues. Germline V gene lookup returns CDR1 MDHEN and CDR2 SYDVKM. Trimming left V 1 base short and J 9 bases short, with 10 bases between. CDR3 sequence reads: CASSLLGTFEQFF. CDR3 DNA sequence: TGTGCCAGCAGTTTATTGGGAACCTTTGAGCAGTTCTTC.

In its sample, this clone was seen once. The CDR3 DNA sequence: TGCAGCGTGCAGCAGGGACCTGGAAACACCATATATTTT. It specifies CSVQQGPGNTIYF. The rearrangement links TRBV29-1 to TRBJ1-3; a weak D match, TRBD1 (5 bases). The CDR3 has 13 amino acids. Per the germline V gene, CDR1 is SQVTM and CDR2 is ANQGSEA. V lost 6 bases, J lost 2 bases, and 11 bases lay in between.

The chain joins TRBV19 to TRBJ2-1; 12 bases fit TRBD2. V gave up 6 bases and J gave up 8 bases; unmatched junction bases: 20. The CDR3 is 19 amino acids. Germline CDR1 and CDR2: LNHDA and SQIVND (reference sequence). The CDR3 protein is CASRFVRRLAGGPAHEQFF. DNA of the CDR3: TGTGCCAGTAGGTTTGTCCGAAGGCTAGCGGGAGGGCCTGCCCATGAGCAGTTCTTC. Supplemented by reference TRBV19 and TRBJ2-1, the full variable domain reads DGGITQSPKYLFRKEGQNVTLSCEQNLNHDAMYWYRQDPGQGLRLIYYSQIVNDFQKGDIAEGYSVSREKKESFPLTVTSAQKNPTAFYLCASRFVRRLAGGPAHEQFFGPGTRLTVL.

This chain joins TRBV5-8 and TRBJ1-1, with 9 bases matching TRBD1. The germline V gene has CDR1 SGHTS and CDR2 YDEGEE. The junction had 8 bases not matched to a gene; V was cut back by 5 bases and J by 0 bases. The CDR3 has 16 amino acids. Written as DNA, the CDR3 is TGTGCCAGCAGGTCGGGACAGGGTATTATGAACACTGAAGCTTTCTTT. Protein: CASRSGQGIMNTEAFF.

Comment on this clone: The germline gene is not matched at one end of the junction; a read error may be the cause. This sequence joins TRBV7-7 and TRBJ2-2; D gene uncertain. Germline V gene sequence: CDR1 SSHAT, CDR2 FNYEAQ (reference sequence). CDR3 length: 14 amino acids. The CDR3 reads CASSRTENTGELFF. The DNA for the CDR3 is TGTGCTAGCAGTCGGACGGAGAACACCGGGGAGCTGTTTTTT.

V usage is TRBV19 and J usage is TRBJ2-5, with TRBD2 matching over 8 bases. This CDR3 is 17 amino acids long. Germline V gene sequence: CDR1 LNHDA, CDR2 SQIVND (reference sequence). Trimming at V came to 4 bases and at J to 4 bases, leaving 14 bases not matched to a gene. CDR3 bases: TGTGCCAGTAGTAATAGCCCCTTAGCGGGGAGAGGAGAGACCCAGTACTTC. Translating it yields CASSNSPLAGRGETQYF.

The rearrangement uses TRBV19 and TRBJ1-2; D possibly corresponds to TRBD1 (6 bases). Germline V gene lookup returns CDR1 LNHDA and CDR2 SQIVND (reference sequence). Trimming pared 5 bases from V and 0 bases from J, leaving 13 bases between. The CDR3 has 15 residues. The CDR3 region has the DNA TGTGCCAGTAGTTCACCGGGACATGCTAACTATGGCTACACCTTC. Protein sequence: CASSSPGHANYGYTF.

The gene calls are TRBV5-1 and TRBJ2-1; D not certain. Germline CDR1 is SGHRS and CDR2 is YFSETQ. The length of the CDR3 is 11 residues. Trimming removed 3 bases at V and 2 bases at J, with 0 bases between. In DNA form, the CDR3 reads TGCGCCAGCAGCTCCTACAATGAGCAGTTCTTC. It codes for CASSSYNEQFF.

This clone was recorded a few times. CDR3 sequence: CASTGREEYNEQFF. CDR3 in DNA: TGTGCCAGCACGGGGAGGGAAGAGTACAATGAGCAGTTCTTC. The gene calls are TRBV4-2 and TRBJ2-1; 7 bases are shared with TRBD2. CDR1 LGHNA and CDR2 YNFKEQ come from the germline V gene. V was clipped by 7 bases and J by 4 bases; unmatched bases: 7. This CDR3 contains 14 residues.

The gene calls are TRBV7-6 and TRBJ2-2; perhaps TRBD2 as D (5 bases). The CDR3 is made up of 17 amino acids. Looked up from germline, CDR1 is SGHVS and CDR2 is FNYEAQ. The V gene lost 5 bases and the J gene lost 1 base, with 17 bases spanning the gap. The CDR3 sequence: CASSPYGGRKNTGELFF. DNA for the CDR3: TGTGCCAGCAGCCCCTATGGCGGGCGGAAGAACACCGGGGAGCTGTTTTTT.

V and J are TRBV4-2 and TRBJ1-2; D might be TRBD1 (6 bases). The V end lost 4 bases, the J end lost 7 bases, and 10 bases lay between the germline ends. The CDR3 totals 12 residues. Germline V CDR1 and CDR2: LGHNA, YNFKEQ. In nucleotides, the CDR3 is TGTGCCAGCAGCCTCGGACAGTCTGGCTACACCTTC. It translates to CASSLGQSGYTF.

This clone was recorded once. The chain joins TRBV28 to TRBJ1-5; no clear D. The CDR3 contains 15 residues. Germline CDR1 and CDR2: MDHEN and SYDVKM. Trimming took off 6 bases at V and 0 bases at J, with 12 bases between the two ends. In DNA form, the CDR3 reads TGTGCCAGCAGCGGAGGGCTAGATAGCAATCAGCCCCAGCATTTT. Protein: CASSGGLDSNQPQHF.

This chain uses TRBV12-3 or TRBV12-4 with TRBJ1-1; D may be TRBD1 (5 bases). V was pared by 6 bases and J by 5 bases, with 13 bases between. This CDR3 region has 13 residues. The CDR3 reads CASSPGPGTEAFF. The CDR3 DNA reads TGTGCCAGCAGCCCGGGACCTGGGACTGAAGCTTTCTTT.

V gene TRBV28 combines with J gene TRBJ1-5; D unclear. The germline V gene has CDR1 MDHEN and CDR2 SYDVKM. V shed 2 bases and J shed 7 bases, with 12 bases lying between them. There are 14 residues in the CDR3. CDR3 residues: CASSLKVGFQPQHF. The CDR3 coding sequence is TGTGCCAGCAGTTTAAAAGTGGGGTTCCAGCCCCAGCATTTT. The full variable domain, its missing parts supplied by reference TRBV28 and TRBJ1-5, is DVKVTQSSRYLVKRTGEKVFLECVQDMDHENMFWYRQDPGLGLRLIYFSYDVKMKEKGDIPEGYSVSREKKERFSLILESASTNQTSMYLCASSLKVGFQPQHFGDGTRLSIL.

The rearrangement uses TRBV28 and TRBJ1-2; perhaps TRBD1 as D (5 bases). The ends were cut back, 7 bases at V and 2 bases at J, with 11 bases in the middle. CDR1 is MDHEN and CDR2 is SYDVKM in the germline V gene. The CDR3 is made up of 13 amino acids. The CDR3: CASIRRGNYGYTF. As DNA, the CDR3 is TGTGCCAGCATCCGAAGGGGAAACTATGGCTACACCTTC.

The chain links TRBV11-3 to TRBJ1-2; TRBD1 is a possible D gene (6 bases). This CDR3 comprises 14 residues. CDR1 is SGHNT, CDR2 YENEEA, per germline. V was cut by 1 base and J by 2 bases, with 8 bases left in between. CDR3 bases: TGTGCCAGCAGCTTAGGGACAGAAAACTATGGCTACACCTTC. Amino acid sequence: CASSLGTENYGYTF.

This clone was seen just once. This sequence joins TRBV24-1 and TRBJ2-1; 10 nucleotides agree with TRBD1. The J segment lost 4 bases and the V segment lost 3 bases, leaving 11 bases of the junction unmatched. The CDR3 consists of 18 residues. Per germline, CDR1 KGHDR and CDR2 SFDVKD. The DNA of the CDR3 is TGTGCCACCAGTGATCCACAAACGGGGACAGGGGTATACAATGAGCAGTTCTTC. This encodes CATSDPQTGTGVYNEQFF.

Only one count was recorded for this clone. The chain has TRBV2 and TRBJ2-5; no clear D. Germline CDR1 is SNHLY and CDR2 is FYNNEI. V was trimmed by 5 bases and J by 2 bases, leaving 12 bases between them. The CDR3 sequence is 14 residues long. CDR3 amino acids: CASSRDTQQETQYF. The CDR3 DNA reads TGTGCCAGCAGTAGAGACACCCAACAAGAGACCCAGTACTTC.

V and J are TRBV28 and TRBJ1-1, with D unclear. Between the trimmed V and J ends, which lost 6 bases and 1 base, there was a span of 15 bases. The CDR3 is 15 amino acids. Germline V gene data show CDR1 as MDHEN and CDR2 as SYDVKM. The CDR3 region has the DNA TGTGCCAGCAGGCCCCCAGACAAATCGAACACTGAAGCTTTCTTT. Amino acids: CASRPPDKSNTEAFF.

The chain recombines TRBV28 with TRBJ1-5, with TRBD1 matching 12 bases. Per germline, CDR1 MDHEN and CDR2 SYDVKM. The CDR3 covers 15 residues. The junction had 7 bases not matched to a gene; V was cut back by 6 bases and J by 7 bases. CDR3 amino acids: CASSRSGTGGQPQHF. CDR3 sequence (DNA): TGTGCCAGCAGCAGATCAGGGACAGGGGGCCAGCCCCAGCATTTT.

CDR3 amino acids: CASSTDMGGSGNTIYF. In DNA, the CDR3 is TGTGCCAGTAGTACTGACATGGGGGGGTCTGGAAACACCATATATTTT. The chain couples TRBV19 to TRBJ1-3; a possible D gene is TRBD1 (5 bases). The CDR3 runs to 16 residues. Germline loops: CDR1 LNHDA, CDR2 SQIVND (reference sequence). V shed 4 bases and J shed 1 base, with 14 bases lying between them. The variable domain in full, completed from reference TRBV19 and TRBJ1-3, reads DGGITQSPKYLFRKEGQNVTLSCEQNLNHDAMYWYRQDPGQGLRLIYYSQIVNDFQKGDIAEGYSVSREKKESFPLTVTSAQKNPTAFYLCASSTDMGGSGNTIYFGEGSWLTVV.

The chain is built from TRBV2 and TRBJ2-6; D gene ambiguous. Trimming pared 11 bases from V and 0 bases from J, leaving 14 bases between. This CDR3 is 15 amino acids long. CDR1 is SNHLY, CDR2 FYNNEI, per germline. CDR3 sequence (DNA): TGTGCCGTGGAGCACATAAGCTCTGGGGCCAACGTCCTGACTTTC. Amino acid sequence: CAVEHISSGANVLTF.

This chain uses TRBV27 with TRBJ2-1; D is uncertain. Germline CDR1 MNHEY, CDR2 SMNVEV (reference sequence). The CDR3 consists of 12 residues. The V end was cut by 3 bases, the J end by 7 bases, with 7 bases between. The CDR3, as DNA: TGTGCCAGCAGTTTTTCCGGGAATGAGCAGTTCTTC. Amino acid sequence: CASSFSGNEQFF.

J is TRBJ2-7 and V is TRBV21-1; the table's D call, TRBD2, was not checked against the DNA. TRBV21-1 is a known pseudogene. The CDR3 has 22 amino acids. The CDR3 DNA is TGTGCCAGCAGCAAACGGACTAGCGGGAGGTACCCCCGGCCAGCCTCTCTGAACGAGCAGTACTTC. Its protein product is CASSKRTSGRYPRPASLNEQYF.